This T cell receptor beta chain was documented in a study of blood T cells in healthy people across ages. The study's findings and limits: Since the PBMCs were unsorted, naive and antigen-experienced cells could not be conclusively compared. Estimates of diversity drawn from one million T cells were considered underestimates.

Each sample used at least 6 million PBMCs. This clonotype was seen more than once but under ten times. What it binds is unknown. Primers used in a second PCR of roughly 6 to 11 cycles were a sample-barcoded 5' primer and a J-beta primer mix. Through a template-switch adaptor with 12 random nucleotides, each cDNA molecule received a tag. TCRdb reprocessed the 5' RACE reads with MiXCR, giving one entry per CDR3 protein. The table lists 750,000 to 950,000 distinct CDR3 sequences, 20% to 30% of them singletons. Germline V CDR1 and CDR2: MGHDK, SYGVNS. After removal of 3 bases from V and 3 bases from J, the junction contained 3 bases not matched to a gene. This CDR3 is 14 amino acids long. In addition, the sample was reused for a study of T cells of mothers and their children.

The clonotype originates from a boy aged 10-17 years in good health. What was sequenced was blood. This chain joins TRBV25-1 and TRBJ2-5; 8 nucleotides line up with TRBD1. The CDR3 DNA reads TGTGCCAGCAGTGATCGGACAGGGAAAGAGACCCAGTACTTC. Its protein product is CASSDRTGKETQYF.